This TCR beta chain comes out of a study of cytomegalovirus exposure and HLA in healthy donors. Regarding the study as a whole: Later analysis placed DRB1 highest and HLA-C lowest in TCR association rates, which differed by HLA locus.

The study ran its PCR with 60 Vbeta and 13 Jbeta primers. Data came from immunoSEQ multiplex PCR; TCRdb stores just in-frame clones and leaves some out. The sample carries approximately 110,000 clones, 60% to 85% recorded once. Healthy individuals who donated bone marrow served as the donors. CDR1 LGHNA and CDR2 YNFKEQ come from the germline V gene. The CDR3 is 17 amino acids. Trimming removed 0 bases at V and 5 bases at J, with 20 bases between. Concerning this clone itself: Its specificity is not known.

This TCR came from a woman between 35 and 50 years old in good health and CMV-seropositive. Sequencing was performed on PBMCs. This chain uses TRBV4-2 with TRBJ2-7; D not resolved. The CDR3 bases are TGTGCCAGCAGCCAAGACTGGAACGGCGGTATACCCAACGAGCAGTACTTC. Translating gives CASSQDWNGGIPNEQYF.